This record concerns one T cell receptor (beta chain) sequence. Its antigen is unknown. The entry originates in a study of T cell responses to AZD1222 COVID-19 vaccine. Sequencing used immunoSEQ multiplex PCR; TCRdb keeps in-frame clones, though not all of them. The profile shows 70,000 to 95,000 clones, just over 85% of them singletons. Study-wide results and limits: It was only after the peak T cell response that any repertoires were sampled. Only six people who got AZD1222 tested seropositive at baseline. Reportedly, close to half of spike-specific TCRs are directed against unmutated variant regions.

Investigators merged groups given second doses at roughly 4 or roughly 12 weeks. The CDR3 runs 13 residues. The junction had 2 bases not matched to a gene; V was cut back by 6 bases and J by 3 bases. Germline V gene sequence: CDR1 SNHLY, CDR2 FYNNEI. The chain uses TRBV2 and TRBJ1-2, with TRBD1 identical over 9 bases. This clonotype was sampled from an adult who received the AZD1222 COVID-19 vaccine. The source was peripheral blood, collected 28 days after the second AZD1222 dose. The CDR3 spells CASRGQGYYGYTF. The DNA of the CDR3 is TGTGCCAGCAGGGGACAGGGCTACTATGGCTACACCTTC.